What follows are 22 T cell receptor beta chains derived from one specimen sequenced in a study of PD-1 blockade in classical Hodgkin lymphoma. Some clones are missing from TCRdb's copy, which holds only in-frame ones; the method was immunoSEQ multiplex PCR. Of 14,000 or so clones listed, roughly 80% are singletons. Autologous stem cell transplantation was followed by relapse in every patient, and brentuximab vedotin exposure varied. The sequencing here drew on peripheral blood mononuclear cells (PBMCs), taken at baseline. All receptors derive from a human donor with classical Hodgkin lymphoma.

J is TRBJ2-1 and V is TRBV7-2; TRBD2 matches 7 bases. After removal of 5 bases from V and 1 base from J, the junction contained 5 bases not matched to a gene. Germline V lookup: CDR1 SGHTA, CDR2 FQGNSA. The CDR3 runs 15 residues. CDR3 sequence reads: CASSLERGSYNEQFF. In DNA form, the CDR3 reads TGTGCCAGCAGCCTCGAGCGGGGATCCTACAATGAGCAGTTCTTC.

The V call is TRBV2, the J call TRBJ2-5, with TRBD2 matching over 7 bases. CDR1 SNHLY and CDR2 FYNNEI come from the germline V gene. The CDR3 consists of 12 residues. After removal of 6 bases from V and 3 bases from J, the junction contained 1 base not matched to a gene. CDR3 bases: TGTGCCAGCAGGCTAGCGGAAGAGACCCAGTACTTC. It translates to CASRLAEETQYF.

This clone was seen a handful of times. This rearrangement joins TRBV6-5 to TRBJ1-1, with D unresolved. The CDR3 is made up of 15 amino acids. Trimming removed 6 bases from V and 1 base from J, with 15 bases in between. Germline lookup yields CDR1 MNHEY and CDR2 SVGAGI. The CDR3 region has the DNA TGTGCCAGCAGCGGCTTGTGGAGCGGGAACACTGAAGCTTTCTTT. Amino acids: CASSGLWSGNTEAFF.

CDR3 residues: CASSLGQGFTEAFF. CDR3 DNA sequence: TGTGCCAGCAGCTTAGGCCAGGGGTTCACTGAAGCTTTCTTT. The V gene is TRBV7-6, the J gene TRBJ1-1; a possible D gene is TRBD1 (6 bases). Trimming removed 1 base from V and 4 bases from J, with 10 bases in between. In germline, CDR1 is SGHVS, CDR2 FNYEAQ. This CDR3 contains 14 residues.

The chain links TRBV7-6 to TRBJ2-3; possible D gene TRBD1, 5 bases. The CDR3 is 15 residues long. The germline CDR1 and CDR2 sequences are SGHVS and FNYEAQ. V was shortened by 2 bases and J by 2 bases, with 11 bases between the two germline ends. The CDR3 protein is CASSLLGQNTDTQYF. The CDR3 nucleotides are TGTGCCAGCAGCTTATTGGGGCAGAACACAGATACGCAGTATTTT.

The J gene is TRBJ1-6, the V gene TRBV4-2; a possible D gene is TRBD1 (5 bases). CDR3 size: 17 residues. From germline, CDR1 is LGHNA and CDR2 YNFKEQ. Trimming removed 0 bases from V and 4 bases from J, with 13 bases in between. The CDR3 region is CASSQERGADYNSPLHF. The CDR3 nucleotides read TGTGCCAGCAGCCAAGAGAGGGGTGCAGATTATAATTCACCCCTCCACTTT.

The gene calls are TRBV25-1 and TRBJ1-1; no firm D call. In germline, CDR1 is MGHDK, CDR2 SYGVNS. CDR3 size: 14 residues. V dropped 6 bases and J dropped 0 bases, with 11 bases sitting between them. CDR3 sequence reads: CASSFGEMNTEAFF. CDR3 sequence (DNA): TGTGCCAGCAGCTTTGGGGAGATGAACACTGAAGCTTTCTTT.

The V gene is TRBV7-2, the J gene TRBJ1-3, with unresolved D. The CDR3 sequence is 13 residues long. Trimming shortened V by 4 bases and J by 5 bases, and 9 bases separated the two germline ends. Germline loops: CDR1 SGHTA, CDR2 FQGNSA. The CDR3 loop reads CASSYDGRNTIYF. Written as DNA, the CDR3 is TGTGCCAGCAGCTATGACGGAAGAAACACCATATATTTT.

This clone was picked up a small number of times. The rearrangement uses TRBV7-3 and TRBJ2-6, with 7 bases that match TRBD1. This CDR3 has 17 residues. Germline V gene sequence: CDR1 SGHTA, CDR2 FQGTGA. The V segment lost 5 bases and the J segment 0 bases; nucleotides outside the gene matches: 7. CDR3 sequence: CASSLWDSDSGANVLTF. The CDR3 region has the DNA TGTGCCAGCAGCCTTTGGGACAGCGACTCTGGGGCCAACGTCCTGACTTTC.

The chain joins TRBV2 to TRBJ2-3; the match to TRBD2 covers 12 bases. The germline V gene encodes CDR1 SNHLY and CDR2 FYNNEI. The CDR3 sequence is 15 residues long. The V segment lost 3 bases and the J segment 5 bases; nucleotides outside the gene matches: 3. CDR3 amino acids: CASSDLAGGRDTQYF. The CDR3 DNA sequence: TGTGCCAGCAGTGACCTAGCGGGGGGGCGAGATACGCAGTATTTT.

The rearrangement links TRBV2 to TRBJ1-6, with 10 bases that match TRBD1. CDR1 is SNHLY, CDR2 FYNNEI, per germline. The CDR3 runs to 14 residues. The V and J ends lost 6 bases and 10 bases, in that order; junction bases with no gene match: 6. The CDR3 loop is CASSRDRGTSPLHF. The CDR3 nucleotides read TGTGCCAGCAGCCGGGACAGGGGCACGTCACCCCTCCACTTT.

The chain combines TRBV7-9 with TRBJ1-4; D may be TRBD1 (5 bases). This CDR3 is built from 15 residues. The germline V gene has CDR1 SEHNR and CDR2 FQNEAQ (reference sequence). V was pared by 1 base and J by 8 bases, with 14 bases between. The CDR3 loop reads CASSLGGIPLEKLFF. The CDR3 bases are TGTGCCAGCAGCTTAGGGGGGATTCCTCTAGAAAAACTGTTTTTT.

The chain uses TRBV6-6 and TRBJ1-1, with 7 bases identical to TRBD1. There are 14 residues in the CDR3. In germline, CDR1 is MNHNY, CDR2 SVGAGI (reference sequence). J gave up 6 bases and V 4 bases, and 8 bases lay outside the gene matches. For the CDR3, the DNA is TGTGCCAGCAGTTCCAGGGGGTTGGGCGCTGAAGCTTTCTTT. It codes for CASSSRGLGAEAFF.

Here the CDR3 DNA reads TGTGCCATCAGTCGCACCGGGACAGACTACGAGCAGTACTTC. It translates to CAISRTGTDYEQYF. The V call is TRBV10-3, the J call TRBJ2-7; 7 bases match TRBD1. With V trimmed by 5 bases and J by 3 bases, 7 bases remained unmatched. This CDR3 has 14 amino acids. Germline lookup yields CDR1 ENHRY and CDR2 SYGVKD.

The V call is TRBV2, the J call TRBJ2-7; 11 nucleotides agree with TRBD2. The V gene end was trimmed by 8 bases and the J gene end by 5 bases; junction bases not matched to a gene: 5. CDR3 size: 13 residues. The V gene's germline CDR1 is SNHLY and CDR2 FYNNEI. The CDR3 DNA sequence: TGTGCCAGCTGGACTAGCGGGTACCACGAGCAGTACTTC. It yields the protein CASWTSGYHEQYF. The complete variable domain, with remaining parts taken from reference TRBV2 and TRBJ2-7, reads EPEVTQTPSHQVTQMGQEVILRCVPISNHLYFYWYRQILGQKVEFLVSFYNNEISEKSEIFDDQFSVERPDGSNFTLKIRSTKLEDSAMYFCASWTSGYHEQYFGPGTRLTVT.

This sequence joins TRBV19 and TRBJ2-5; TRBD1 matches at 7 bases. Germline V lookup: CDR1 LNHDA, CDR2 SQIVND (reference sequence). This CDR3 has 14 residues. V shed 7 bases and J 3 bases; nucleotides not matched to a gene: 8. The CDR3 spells CASNKGALEETQYF. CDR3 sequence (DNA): TGTGCCAGTAATAAGGGGGCCTTAGAAGAGACCCAGTACTTC.

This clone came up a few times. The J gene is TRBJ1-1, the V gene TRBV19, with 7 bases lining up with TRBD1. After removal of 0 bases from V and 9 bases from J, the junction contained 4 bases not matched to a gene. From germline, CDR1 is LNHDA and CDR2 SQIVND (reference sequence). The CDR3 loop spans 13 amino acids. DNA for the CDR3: TGTGCCAGTAGTATAGATCGACAGGGTAAAGCTTTCTTT. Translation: CASSIDRQGKAFF.

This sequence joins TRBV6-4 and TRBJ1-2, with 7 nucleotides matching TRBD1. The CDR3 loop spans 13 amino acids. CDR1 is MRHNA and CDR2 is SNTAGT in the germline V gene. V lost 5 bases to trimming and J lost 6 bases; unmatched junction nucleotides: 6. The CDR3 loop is CASSLTGLDGYTF. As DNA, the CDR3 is TGTGCCAGCAGTCTGACAGGGCTAGATGGCTACACCTTC.

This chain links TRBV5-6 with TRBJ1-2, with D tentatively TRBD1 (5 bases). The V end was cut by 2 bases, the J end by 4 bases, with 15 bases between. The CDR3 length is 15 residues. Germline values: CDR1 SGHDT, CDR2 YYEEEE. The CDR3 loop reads CASSFSWGYPYGYTF. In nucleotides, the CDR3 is TGTGCCAGCAGCTTTTCGTGGGGCTACCCCTATGGCTACACCTTC.

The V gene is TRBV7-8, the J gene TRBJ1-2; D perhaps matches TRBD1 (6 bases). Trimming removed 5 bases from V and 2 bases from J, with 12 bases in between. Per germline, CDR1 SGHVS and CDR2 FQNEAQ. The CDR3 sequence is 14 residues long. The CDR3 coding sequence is TGTGCCAGCAGCGCCACGACAGGAAACTATGGCTACACCTTC. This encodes CASSATTGNYGYTF.

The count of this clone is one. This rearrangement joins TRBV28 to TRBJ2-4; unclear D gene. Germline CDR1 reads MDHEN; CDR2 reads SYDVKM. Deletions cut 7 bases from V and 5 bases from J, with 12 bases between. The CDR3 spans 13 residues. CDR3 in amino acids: CASTQTPQNIQYF. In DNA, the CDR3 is TGTGCCAGCACCCAAACCCCCCAAAACATTCAGTACTTC. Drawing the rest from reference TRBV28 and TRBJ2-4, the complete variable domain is DVKVTQSSRYLVKRTGEKVFLECVQDMDHENMFWYRQDPGLGLRLIYFSYDVKMKEKGDIPEGYSVSREKKERFSLILESASTNQTSMYLCASTQTPQNIQYFGAGTRLSVL.

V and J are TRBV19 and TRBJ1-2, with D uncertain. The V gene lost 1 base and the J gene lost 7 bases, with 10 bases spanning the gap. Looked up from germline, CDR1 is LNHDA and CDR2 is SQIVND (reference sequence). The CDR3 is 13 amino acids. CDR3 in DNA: TGTGCCAGTAGTATAGCGGAGGGAGGTGGCTACACCTTC. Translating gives CASSIAEGGGYTF.